The 26 T cell receptor beta chains reported below all come from one sample, sequenced in a study of T cells after yellow fever vaccination. TCRdb independently ran MiXCR on the 5' RACE reads; one entry per CDR3 protein. The sample yields a few hundred thousand distinct CDR3 sequences, less than 20% seen once. This specimen consisted of PBMCs, obtained less than 6 days after the first yellow fever vaccination. These receptors were taken from a man between 18 and 35 years old who received the YFV17D yellow fever vaccine.

The J gene is TRBJ2-3, the V gene TRBV19, with a tentative D call TRBD2 (6 bases). Trimming cost V 7 bases and J 4 bases, with 15 bases left between them. CDR1 LNHDA and CDR2 SQIVND come from the germline V gene (reference sequence). The CDR3 extends over 14 amino acids. The chain's CDR3 is CASMVEGPSDTQYF. The CDR3, as DNA: TGTGCCAGTATGGTGGAGGGCCCGTCAGATACGCAGTATTTT.

The chain joins TRBV29-1 to TRBJ2-6; no reliable D call. V was cut by 4 bases and J by 4 bases, with 11 bases left in between. Per germline, CDR1 SQVTM and CDR2 ANQGSEA. CDR3 size: 14 residues. DNA for the CDR3: TGCAGCGTTGGGGTGAGCTCAGGGGCCAACGTCCTGACTTTC. It specifies CSVGVSSGANVLTF.

In its sample, this clonotype was seen a few times. The rearrangement uses TRBV9 and TRBJ2-1; either TRBD1 or TRBD2 may supply D (5 bases each). Germline CDR1 and CDR2: SGDLS and YYNGEE. This CDR3 contains 18 residues. V was trimmed by 1 base and J by 4 bases, leaving 21 bases between them. CDR3 bases: TGTGCCAGCAGCGTATCTGGATGGGGGACGGGACCTTACAATGAGCAGTTCTTC. This codes for CASSVSGWGTGPYNEQFF.

This clonotype was counted a few times. The chain links TRBV5-4 to TRBJ2-1; 9 bases agree with TRBD2. Germline loops: CDR1 SGHNT, CDR2 YYREEE (reference sequence). The CDR3 extends over 16 amino acids. V dropped 4 bases and J dropped 0; count of bases not matched to a gene: 5. Here the CDR3 reads CASSLAGLYSYNEQFF. The CDR3 DNA reads as TGTGCCAGCAGCCTAGCGGGACTTTACTCCTACAATGAGCAGTTCTTC. The complete variable domain, with remaining parts taken from reference TRBV5-4 and TRBJ2-1, reads ETGVTQSPTHLIKTRGQQVTLRCSSQSGHNTVSWYQQALGQGPQFIFQYYREEENGRGNFPPRFSGLQFPNYSSELNVNALELDDSALYLCASSLAGLYSYNEQFFGPGTRLTVL.

This clonotype was observed at least ten times. The J gene is TRBJ2-1, the V gene TRBV7-9; TRBD2 matches at 10 bases. The J segment lost 2 bases and the V segment lost 5 bases, leaving 3 bases of the junction unmatched. The CDR3 runs to 15 residues. From germline, CDR1 is SEHNR and CDR2 FQNEAQ (reference sequence). As DNA, the CDR3 is TGTGCCAGCAGCCAAAGCGGGGGGGCCTACAATGAGCAGTTCTTC. As protein: CASSQSGGAYNEQFF. The entire variable domain, with the rest obtained from reference TRBV7-9 and TRBJ2-1, is as follows: DTGVSQNPRHKITKRGQNVTFRCDPISEHNRLYWYRQTLGQGPEFLTYFQNEAQLEKSRLLSDRFSAERPKGSFSTLEIQRTEQGDSAMYLCASSQSGGAYNEQFFGPGTRLTVL.

V is TRBV4-1 and J is TRBJ2-2, with TRBD1 identical over 9 bases. Germline V lookup: CDR1 MGHRA, CDR2 YSYEKL. Unmatched junction bases numbered 8, after V lost 5 bases and J lost 7 bases. The CDR3 is 15 amino acids. CDR3 sequence (DNA): TGCGCCAGCAGCAAATGGGACAGGGCTGGCGGGGAGCTGTTTTTT. This translates into CASSKWDRAGGELFF.

This chain uses TRBV5-5 with TRBJ1-6; D remains ambiguous. V dropped 2 bases and J dropped 12 bases, with 18 bases sitting between them. CDR1 SGHKS and CDR2 YYEKEE come from the germline V gene (reference sequence). The CDR3 spans 15 residues. This CDR3 reads CASSFRREGFVPLHF. The CDR3 DNA reads TGTGCCAGCAGCTTCCGTCGGGAGGGTTTTGTACCCCTCCACTTT.

This clonotype was recorded many times. The rearrangement uses TRBV27 and TRBJ1-2; 7 bases match TRBD1. Germline assignment: CDR1 MNHEY and CDR2 SMNVEV (reference sequence). This CDR3 is built from 13 residues. V was pared by 7 bases and J by 7 bases, with 9 bases of the junction left unmatched. The DNA for the CDR3 is TGTGCCAGCAAACCAGGGGGTGCTTTTGGCTACACCTTC. Translation gives CASKPGGAFGYTF.

The chain employs TRBV29-1 and TRBJ1-5, with 8 bases identical to TRBD1. CDR1 and CDR2 from the germline V gene are SQVTM and ANQGSEA. V dropped 4 bases and J dropped 8; count of bases not matched to a gene: 4. The CDR3 extends over 12 amino acids. The DNA for the CDR3 is TGCAGCGTTGGACAGGGGTGGGAGCCCCAGCATTTT. Translated: CSVGQGWEPQHF. Full variable domain (outside the CDR3, taken from reference TRBV29-1 and TRBJ1-5): SAVISQKPSRDICQRGTSLTIQCQVDSQVTMMFWYRQQPGQSLTLIATANQGSEATYESGFVIDKFPISRPNLTFSTLTVSNMSPEDSSIYLCSVGQGWEPQHFGDGTRLSIL.

In this sample, this clonotype turned up a few times. The gene calls are TRBV18 and TRBJ1-3; D not certain. The V end was cut by 2 bases, the J end by 0 bases, with 8 bases between. This CDR3 is 15 amino acids long. Germline values: CDR1 KGHSH, CDR2 LQKENI. Here the CDR3 reads CASSPSAISGNTIYF. In DNA, the CDR3 is TGTGCCAGCTCACCATCCGCGATCTCTGGAAACACCATATATTTT.

The chain links TRBV12-3 or TRBV12-4 to TRBJ1-4; the D is unclear. This CDR3 contains 14 residues. The V end was cut by 6 bases, the J end by 4 bases, with 12 bases between. This CDR3 is CASSFGLGNEKLFF. CDR3 nucleotide sequence: TGTGCCAGCAGCTTCGGACTGGGTAATGAAAAACTGTTTTTT.

This clonotype was recorded a few times. The chain has TRBV10-3 and TRBJ1-6, with D maybe TRBD1 (5 bases). Trimming took off 6 bases at V and 6 bases at J, with 15 bases between the two ends. The CDR3 has 15 residues. Germline V gives CDR1 ENHRY, CDR2 SYGVKD. The CDR3 reads CAIRLGGALNSPLHF. Here the CDR3 DNA reads TGTGCCATCAGGCTAGGAGGGGCCCTTAATTCACCCCTCCACTTT.

This rearrangement joins TRBV6-5 to TRBJ2-3, with 9 nucleotides matching TRBD2. Trimming took 0 bases from V and 2 from J; bases not matched to a gene: 3. Germline values: CDR1 MNHEY, CDR2 SVGAGI. There are 16 residues in the CDR3. DNA for the CDR3: TGTGCCAGCAGTTACTCAGCGGGGGGCCTCACAGATACGCAGTATTTT. It specifies CASSYSAGGLTDTQYF.

The chain employs TRBV23-1 and TRBJ2-7; D might be TRBD1 (6 bases). TRBV23-1 is assigned to the ORF class and has an uncertain function. This CDR3 is built from 17 residues. V lost 3 bases, J lost 2 bases, and 20 bases lay in between. CDR3 in amino acids: CASSHFDRTRGAYEQYV. CDR3 coding DNA: TGCGCCAGCAGTCATTTCGACAGGACAAGAGGCGCCTACGAGCAGTACGTC.

This chain uses TRBV4-1 with TRBJ2-1; 8 nucleotides match TRBD2. The V and J ends lost 5 bases and 5 bases, in that order; junction bases with no gene match: 5. The germline V gene encodes CDR1 MGHRA and CDR2 YSYEKL. This CDR3 region has 14 residues. CDR3 sequence reads: CASSKRRGDNEQFF. CDR3 bases: TGCGCCAGCAGCAAAAGGCGGGGGGACAATGAGCAGTTCTTC.

The CDR3 DNA sequence: TGTGCCAGCAGCCAAGATCTTGGACAGTACAATGAGCAGTTCTTC. It yields the protein CASSQDLGQYNEQFF. The chain employs TRBV3-1 and TRBJ2-1, with a weak D call TRBD1 (6 bases). The V end lost 0 bases, the J end lost 4 bases, and 10 bases lay between the germline ends. The CDR3 spans 15 residues. Germline assignment: CDR1 LGHDT and CDR2 YNNKEL (reference sequence).

This clonotype was detected only a few times. The chain carries TRBV29-1 and TRBJ2-1; D is unclear. Trimming shortened V by 2 bases and J by 6 bases, and 17 bases separated the two germline ends. The length of the CDR3 is 15 residues. Germline V lookup: CDR1 SQVTM, CDR2 ANQGSEA. The CDR3 nucleotides are TGCAGCGTTGAATATGCAGCTTATTCGCCCAATGAGCAGTTCTTC. This translates into CSVEYAAYSPNEQFF.

This clonotype was detected a few times. This chain links TRBV12-3 or TRBV12-4 with TRBJ1-4, with D unresolved. V lost 0 bases and J lost 3, with 11 bases in between. The CDR3 sequence is 16 residues long. CDR3 sequence (DNA): TGTGCCAGCAGTTTAGCCTCGGGTTCGGCTAATGAAAAACTGTTTTTT. Protein: CASSLASGSANEKLFF.

Only a few counts were recorded for this clonotype. CDR3 nucleotides: TGCGCCAGCAGCCATGGGGCGCTGGACACCGGGGAGCTGTTTTTT. This codes for CASSHGALDTGELFF. This chain joins TRBV4-3 and TRBJ2-2; D might be TRBD1 (5 bases). V was shortened by 3 bases and J by 3 bases, with 11 bases between the two germline ends. Germline CDR1 reads LGHNA; CDR2 reads YSLEER. The CDR3 length is 15 residues.

This clonotype has at least ten counts. The chain couples TRBV5-1 to TRBJ2-1; the D is unclear. V lost 1 base and J lost 0, with 5 bases in between. The CDR3 length is 14 residues. CDR1 and CDR2 from the germline V gene are SGHRS and YFSETQ. CDR3: CASSLLNSYNEQFF. The CDR3 nucleotides read TGCGCCAGCAGCTTGCTGAACTCCTACAATGAGCAGTTCTTC.

This clonotype was seen more than once but under ten times. CDR3 nucleotides: TGTGCCAGCAGCTGGGGGGAATATGGCTACACCTTC. It codes for CASSWGEYGYTF. The chain links TRBV7-2 to TRBJ1-2, with D possibly matching TRBD1 (5 bases). CDR3 size: 12 residues. V lost 4 bases and J 5 bases, leaving 8 bases between the germline ends. CDR1 is SGHTA and CDR2 is FQGNSA in the germline V gene.

The J gene is TRBJ1-4, the V gene TRBV3-1; 9 bases map to TRBD1. The CDR3 has 15 residues. J was trimmed by 8 bases and V by 5 bases; bases with no gene match: 9. Germline V lookup: CDR1 LGHDT, CDR2 YNNKEL (reference sequence). In DNA, the CDR3 is TGTGCCAGCAGCTTTTGGGACAGGGAACTGGAAAAACTGTTTTTT. Translated: CASSFWDRELEKLFF.

The table lists this clonotype with a few counts. The rearrangement joins TRBV4-1 to TRBJ1-6, with no clear D. Germline V gene sequence: CDR1 MGHRA, CDR2 YSYEKL. The CDR3 sequence is 15 residues long. The germline V and J ends were trimmed by 7 bases and 9 bases, with 19 bases remaining between them. The CDR3 reads CASTPWQEERSPLHF. The CDR3 bases are TGCGCCAGCACCCCCTGGCAGGAGGAGCGTTCACCCCTCCACTTT.

The chain is built from TRBV7-2 and TRBJ1-3; D not resolved. Germline CDR1 and CDR2: SGHTA and FQGNSA. The V gene lost 2 bases and the J gene lost 2 bases, with 10 bases spanning the gap. This CDR3 spans 15 amino acids. CDR3 protein: CASSLLPRPGNTIYF. The CDR3 DNA is TGTGCCAGCAGCTTACTCCCAAGGCCTGGAAACACCATATATTTT.

The chain is built from TRBV7-9 and TRBJ1-3; 9 positions agree with TRBD1. The CDR3 length is 16 residues. Germline V gene data show CDR1 as SEHNR and CDR2 as FQNEAQ (reference sequence). The V and J ends lost 5 bases and 4 bases, in that order; junction bases with no gene match: 9. The chain's CDR3 is CASSGPGQGWGNTIYF. In nucleotides, the CDR3 is TGTGCCAGCAGCGGACCGGGACAGGGATGGGGAAACACCATATATTTT.

Comment on this clonotype: The junction departs from the called germline gene at one end, perhaps through a read error. As DNA, the CDR3 is TGCGGTGCTCTTGACAGGTCTTTGACCGGGGAGCTGTTTTTT. It is translated as CGALDRSLTGELFF. J is TRBJ2-2 and V is TRBV20-1, with D maybe TRBD1 (6 bases). Per the germline V gene, CDR1 is DFQATT and CDR2 is SNEGSKA (reference sequence). The CDR3 runs to 14 residues.